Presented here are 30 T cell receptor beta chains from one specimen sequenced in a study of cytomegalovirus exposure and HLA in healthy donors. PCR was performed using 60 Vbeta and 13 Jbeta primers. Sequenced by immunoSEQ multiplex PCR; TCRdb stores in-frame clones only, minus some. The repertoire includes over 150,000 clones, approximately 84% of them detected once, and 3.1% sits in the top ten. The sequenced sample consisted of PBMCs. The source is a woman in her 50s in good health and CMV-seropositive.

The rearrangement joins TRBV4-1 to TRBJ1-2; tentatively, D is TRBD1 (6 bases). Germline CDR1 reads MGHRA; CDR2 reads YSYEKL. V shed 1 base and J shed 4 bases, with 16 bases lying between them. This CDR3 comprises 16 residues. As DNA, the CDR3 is TGCGCCAGCAGCCAAGGGCAGGGGACGGAGAGCTATGGCTACACCTTC. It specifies CASSQGQGTESYGYTF.

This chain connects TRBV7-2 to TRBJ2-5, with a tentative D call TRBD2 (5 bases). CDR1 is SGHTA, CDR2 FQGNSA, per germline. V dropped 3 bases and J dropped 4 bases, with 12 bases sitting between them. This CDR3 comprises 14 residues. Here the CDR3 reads CASSFRAAAETQYF. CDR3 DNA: TGTGCCAGCAGCTTCAGAGCGGCCGCAGAGACCCAGTACTTC.

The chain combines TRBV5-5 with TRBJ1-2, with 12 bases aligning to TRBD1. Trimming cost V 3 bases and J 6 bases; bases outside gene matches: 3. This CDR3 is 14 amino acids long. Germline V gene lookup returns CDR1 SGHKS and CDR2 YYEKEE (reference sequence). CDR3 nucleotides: TGTGCCAGCAGCTCTGGGACAGGGGGCGATGGCTACACCTTC. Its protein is CASSSGTGGDGYTF. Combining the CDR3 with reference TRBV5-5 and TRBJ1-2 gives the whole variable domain DAGVTQSPTHLIKTRGQQVTLRCSPISGHKSVSWYQQVLGQGPQFIFQYYEKEERGRGNFPDRFSARQFPNYSSELNVNALLLGDSALYLCASSSGTGGDGYTFGSGTRLTVV.

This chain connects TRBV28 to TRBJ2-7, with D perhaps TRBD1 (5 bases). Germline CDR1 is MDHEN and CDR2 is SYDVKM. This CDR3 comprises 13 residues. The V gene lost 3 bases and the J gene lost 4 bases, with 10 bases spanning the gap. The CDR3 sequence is CASSFTWTYEQYF. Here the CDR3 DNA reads TGTGCCAGCAGTTTCACTTGGACATACGAGCAGTACTTC.

The chain's CDR3 is CAASRGGTARNEQFF. The CDR3 DNA sequence: TGTGCCGCAAGTCGAGGGGGGACAGCCCGCAATGAGCAGTTCTTC. This rearrangement joins TRBV7-2 to TRBJ2-1; D perhaps matches TRBD1 (7 bases). The germline V gene has CDR1 SGHTA and CDR2 FQGNSA. With 11 bases removed from V and 6 bases from J, the gap between germline ends came to 23 bases. The CDR3 is 15 residues long.

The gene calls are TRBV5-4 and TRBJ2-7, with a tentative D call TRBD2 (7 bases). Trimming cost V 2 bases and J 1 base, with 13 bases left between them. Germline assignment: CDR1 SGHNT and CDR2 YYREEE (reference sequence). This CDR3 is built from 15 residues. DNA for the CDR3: TGTGCCAGCAGCTTTGGGCGGGGGCTTTCCTACGAGCAGTACTTC. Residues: CASSFGRGLSYEQYF.

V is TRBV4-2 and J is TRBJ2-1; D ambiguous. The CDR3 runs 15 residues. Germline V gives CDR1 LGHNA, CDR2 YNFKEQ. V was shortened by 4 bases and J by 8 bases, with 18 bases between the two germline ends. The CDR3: CASSPPADALDEQFF. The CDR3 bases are TGTGCCAGCAGCCCTCCCGCGGATGCTCTCGATGAGCAGTTCTTC.

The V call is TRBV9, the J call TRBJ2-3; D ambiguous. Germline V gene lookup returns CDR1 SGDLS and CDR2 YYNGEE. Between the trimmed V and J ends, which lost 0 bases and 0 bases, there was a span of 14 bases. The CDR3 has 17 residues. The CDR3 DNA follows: TGTGCCAGCAGCGTAGAGGATAGCCGTTATAGCACAGATACGCAGTATTTT. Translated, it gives CASSVEDSRYSTDTQYF.

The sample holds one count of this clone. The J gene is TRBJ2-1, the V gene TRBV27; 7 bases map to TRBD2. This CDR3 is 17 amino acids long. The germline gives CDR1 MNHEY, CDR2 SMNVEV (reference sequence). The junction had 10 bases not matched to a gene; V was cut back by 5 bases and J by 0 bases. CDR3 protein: CASSGSGDWSSYNEQFF. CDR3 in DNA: TGTGCCAGCAGTGGGAGCGGGGACTGGAGCTCCTACAATGAGCAGTTCTTC.

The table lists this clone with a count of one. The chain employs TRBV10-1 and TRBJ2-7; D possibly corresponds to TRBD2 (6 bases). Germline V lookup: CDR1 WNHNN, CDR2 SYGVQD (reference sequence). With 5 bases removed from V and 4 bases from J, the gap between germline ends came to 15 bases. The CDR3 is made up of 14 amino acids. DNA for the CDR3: TGCGCCAGCAGTACCAGCTCGGGGGATTACGAGCAGTACTTC. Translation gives CASSTSSGDYEQYF.

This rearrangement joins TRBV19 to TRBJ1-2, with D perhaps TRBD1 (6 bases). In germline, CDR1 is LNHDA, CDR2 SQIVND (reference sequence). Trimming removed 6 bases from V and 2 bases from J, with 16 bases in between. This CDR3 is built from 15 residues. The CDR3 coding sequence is TGTGCCAGTAGCCTGGGGAGGGGGTTGAACTATGGCTACACCTTC. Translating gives CASSLGRGLNYGYTF.

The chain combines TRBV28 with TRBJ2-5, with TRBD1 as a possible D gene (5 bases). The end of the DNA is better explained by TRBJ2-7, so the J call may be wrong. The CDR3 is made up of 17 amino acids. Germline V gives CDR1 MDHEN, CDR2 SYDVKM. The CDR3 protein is CASSFLVQGNRFYEQYF. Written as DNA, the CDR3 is TGTGCCAGCAGTTTCCTTGTCCAGGGTAATAGGTTCTACGAGCAGTACTTC.

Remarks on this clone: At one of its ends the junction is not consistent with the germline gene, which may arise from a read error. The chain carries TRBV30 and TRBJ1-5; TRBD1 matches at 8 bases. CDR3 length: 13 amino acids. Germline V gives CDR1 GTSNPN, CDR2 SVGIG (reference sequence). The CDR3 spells CAWGAGGNRPQHF. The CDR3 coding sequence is TGTGCCTGGGGGGCAGGGGGCAATCGGCCCCAGCATTTT.

CDR3 amino acids: CASSRQGPTPYEQYF. The CDR3 DNA sequence: TGTGCCAGCAGTCGACAGGGGCCTACTCCCTACGAGCAGTACTTC. The J gene is TRBJ2-7, the V gene TRBV27; 8 positions match TRBD1. Germline CDR1 reads MNHEY; CDR2 reads SMNVEV (reference sequence). CDR3 size: 15 residues. J was trimmed by 2 bases and V by 5 bases; bases with no gene match: 8.

The CDR3 protein is CASSRRTGKRGYTF. For the CDR3, the DNA is TGTGCCAGTAGTAGAAGGACAGGGAAGCGAGGCTACACCTTC. The chain recombines TRBV19 with TRBJ1-2; TRBD1 matches 8 bases. Trimming took 4 bases from V and 8 from J; bases not matched to a gene: 9. CDR1 is LNHDA and CDR2 is SQIVND in the germline V gene (reference sequence). The length of the CDR3 is 14 residues.

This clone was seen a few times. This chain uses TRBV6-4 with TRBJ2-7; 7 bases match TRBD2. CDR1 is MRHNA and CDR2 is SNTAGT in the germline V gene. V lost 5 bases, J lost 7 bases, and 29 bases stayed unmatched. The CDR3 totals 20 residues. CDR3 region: CASSFNLPPLGGFVVGEQYF. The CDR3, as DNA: TGTGCCAGCAGTTTTAACCTACCTCCTCTGGGGGGGTTTGTAGTGGGAGAGCAGTACTTC.

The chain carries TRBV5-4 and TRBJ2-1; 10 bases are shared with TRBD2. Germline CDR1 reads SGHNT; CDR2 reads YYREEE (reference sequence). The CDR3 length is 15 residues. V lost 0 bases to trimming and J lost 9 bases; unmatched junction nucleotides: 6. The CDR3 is CASSLVLAGGLEQFF. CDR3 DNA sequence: TGTGCCAGCAGCTTGGTATTAGCGGGAGGACTTGAGCAGTTCTTC.

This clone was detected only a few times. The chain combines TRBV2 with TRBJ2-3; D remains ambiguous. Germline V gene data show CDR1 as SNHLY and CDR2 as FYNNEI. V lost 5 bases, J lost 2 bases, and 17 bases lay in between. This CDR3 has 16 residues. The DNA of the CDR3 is TGTGCCAGCAGTCCGAATCCTGTAGTTGTCACAGATACGCAGTATTTT. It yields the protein CASSPNPVVVTDTQYF. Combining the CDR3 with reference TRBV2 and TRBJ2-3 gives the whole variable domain EPEVTQTPSHQVTQMGQEVILRCVPISNHLYFYWYRQILGQKVEFLVSFYNNEISEKSEIFDDQFSVERPDGSNFTLKIRSTKLEDSAMYFCASSPNPVVVTDTQYFGPGTRLTVL.

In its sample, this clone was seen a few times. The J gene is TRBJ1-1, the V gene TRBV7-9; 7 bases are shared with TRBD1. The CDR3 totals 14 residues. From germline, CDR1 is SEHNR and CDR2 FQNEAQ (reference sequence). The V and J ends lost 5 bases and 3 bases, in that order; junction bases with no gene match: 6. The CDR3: CASSPRQGDTEAFF. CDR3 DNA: TGTGCCAGCAGCCCAAGGCAGGGGGACACTGAAGCTTTCTTT.

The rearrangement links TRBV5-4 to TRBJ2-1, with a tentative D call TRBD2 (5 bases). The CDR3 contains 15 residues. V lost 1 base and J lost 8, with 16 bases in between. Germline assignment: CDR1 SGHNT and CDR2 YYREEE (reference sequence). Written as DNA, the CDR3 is TGTGCCAGCAGCTTGCCGACGAGGGTTGGAGATGAGCAGTTCTTC. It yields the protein CASSLPTRVGDEQFF.

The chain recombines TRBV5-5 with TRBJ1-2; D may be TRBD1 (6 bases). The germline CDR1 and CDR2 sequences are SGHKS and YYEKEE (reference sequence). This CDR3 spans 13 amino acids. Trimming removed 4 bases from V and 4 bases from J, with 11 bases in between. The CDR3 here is CASSEQGPYGYTF. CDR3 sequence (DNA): TGTGCCAGCAGCGAACAGGGTCCCTATGGCTACACCTTC.

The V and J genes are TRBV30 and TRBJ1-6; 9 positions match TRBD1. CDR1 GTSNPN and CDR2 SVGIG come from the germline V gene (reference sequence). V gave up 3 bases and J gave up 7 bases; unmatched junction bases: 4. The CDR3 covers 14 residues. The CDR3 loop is CAWSLGQGNSPLHF. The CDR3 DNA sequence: TGTGCCTGGAGCTTGGGACAGGGAAATTCACCCCTCCACTTT.

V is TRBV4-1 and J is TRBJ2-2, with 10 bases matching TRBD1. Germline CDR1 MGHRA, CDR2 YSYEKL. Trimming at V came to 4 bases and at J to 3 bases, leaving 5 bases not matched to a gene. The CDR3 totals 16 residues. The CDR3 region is CASSRETGGHTGELFF. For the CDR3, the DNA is TGCGCCAGCAGCCGAGAGACAGGGGGCCACACCGGGGAGCTGTTTTTT.

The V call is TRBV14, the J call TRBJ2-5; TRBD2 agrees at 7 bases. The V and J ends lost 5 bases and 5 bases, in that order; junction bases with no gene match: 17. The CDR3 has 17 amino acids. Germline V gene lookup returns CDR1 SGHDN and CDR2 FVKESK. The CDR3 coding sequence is TGTGCCAGCAGCAATAACCCCCCGGGAGGTTCAGAGGAGACCCAGTACTTC. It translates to CASSNNPPGGSEETQYF.

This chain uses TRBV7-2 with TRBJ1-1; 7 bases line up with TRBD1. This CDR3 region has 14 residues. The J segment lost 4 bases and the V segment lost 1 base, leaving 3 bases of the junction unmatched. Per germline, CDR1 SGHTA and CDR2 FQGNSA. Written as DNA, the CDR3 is TGTGCCAGCAGCTTAGTGTCAGGGGGCACTGAAGCTTTCTTT. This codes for CASSLVSGGTEAFF.

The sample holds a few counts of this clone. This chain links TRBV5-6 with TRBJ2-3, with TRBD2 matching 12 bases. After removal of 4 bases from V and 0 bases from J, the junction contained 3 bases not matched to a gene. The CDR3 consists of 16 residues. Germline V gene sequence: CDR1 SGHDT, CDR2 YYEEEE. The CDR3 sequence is CASSPGLAGSTDTQYF. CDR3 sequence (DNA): TGTGCCAGCAGCCCCGGACTAGCGGGGAGCACAGATACGCAGTATTTT.

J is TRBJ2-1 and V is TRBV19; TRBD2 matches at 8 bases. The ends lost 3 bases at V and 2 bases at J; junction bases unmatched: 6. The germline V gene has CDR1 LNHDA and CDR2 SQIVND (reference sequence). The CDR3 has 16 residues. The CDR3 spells CASSMGAGVAYNEQFF. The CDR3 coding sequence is TGTGCCAGTAGTATGGGAGCGGGGGTAGCCTACAATGAGCAGTTCTTC. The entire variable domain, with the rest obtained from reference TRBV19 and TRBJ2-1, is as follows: DGGITQSPKYLFRKEGQNVTLSCEQNLNHDAMYWYRQDPGQGLRLIYYSQIVNDFQKGDIAEGYSVSREKKESFPLTVTSAQKNPTAFYLCASSMGAGVAYNEQFFGPGTRLTVL.

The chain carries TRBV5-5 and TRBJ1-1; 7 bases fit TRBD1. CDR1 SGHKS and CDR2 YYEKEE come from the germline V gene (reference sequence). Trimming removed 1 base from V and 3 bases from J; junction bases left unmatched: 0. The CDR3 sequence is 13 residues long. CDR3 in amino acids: CASSLTGDTEAFF. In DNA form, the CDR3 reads TGTGCCAGCAGCTTGACAGGGGACACTGAAGCTTTCTTT. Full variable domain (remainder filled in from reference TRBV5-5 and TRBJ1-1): DAGVTQSPTHLIKTRGQQVTLRCSPISGHKSVSWYQQVLGQGPQFIFQYYEKEERGRGNFPDRFSARQFPNYSSELNVNALLLGDSALYLCASSLTGDTEAFFGQGTRLTVV.

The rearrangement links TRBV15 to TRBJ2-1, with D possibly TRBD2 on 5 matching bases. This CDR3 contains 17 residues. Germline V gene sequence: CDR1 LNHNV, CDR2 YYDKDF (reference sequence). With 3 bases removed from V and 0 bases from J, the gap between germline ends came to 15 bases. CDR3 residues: CATSRDRAASSYNEQFF. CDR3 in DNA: TGTGCCACCAGCAGGGACCGAGCGGCAAGCTCCTACAATGAGCAGTTCTTC.

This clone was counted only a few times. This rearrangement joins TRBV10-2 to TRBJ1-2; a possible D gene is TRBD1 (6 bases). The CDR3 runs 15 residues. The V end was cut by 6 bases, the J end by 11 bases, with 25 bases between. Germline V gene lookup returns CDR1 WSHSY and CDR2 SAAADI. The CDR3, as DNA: TGCGCCAGCAGCGGAAGGGGGGGTTCTGCTATGTGGTACACCTTC. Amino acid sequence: CASSGRGGSAMWYTF.